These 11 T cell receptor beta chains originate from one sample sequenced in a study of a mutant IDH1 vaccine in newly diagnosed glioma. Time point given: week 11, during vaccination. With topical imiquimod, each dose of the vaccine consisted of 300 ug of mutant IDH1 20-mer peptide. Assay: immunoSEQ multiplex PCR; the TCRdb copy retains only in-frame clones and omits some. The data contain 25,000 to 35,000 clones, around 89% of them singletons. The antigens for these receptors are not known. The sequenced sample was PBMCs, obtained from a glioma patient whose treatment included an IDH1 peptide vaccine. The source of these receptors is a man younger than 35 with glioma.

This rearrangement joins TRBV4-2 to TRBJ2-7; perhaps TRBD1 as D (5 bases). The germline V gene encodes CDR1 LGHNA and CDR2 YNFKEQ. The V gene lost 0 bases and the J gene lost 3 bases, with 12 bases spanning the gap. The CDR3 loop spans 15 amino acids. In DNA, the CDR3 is TGTGCCAGCAGCCAAGATAGGGGATACAGCTACGAGCAGTACTTC. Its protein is CASSQDRGYSYEQYF.

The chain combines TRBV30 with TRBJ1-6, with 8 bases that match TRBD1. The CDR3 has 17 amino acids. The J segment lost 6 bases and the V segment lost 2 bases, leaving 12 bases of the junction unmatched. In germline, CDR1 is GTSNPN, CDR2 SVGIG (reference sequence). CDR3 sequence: CAWSRTGLMGGNSPLHF. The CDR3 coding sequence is TGTGCCTGGAGTCGGACAGGGCTCATGGGGGGTAATTCACCCCTCCACTTT.

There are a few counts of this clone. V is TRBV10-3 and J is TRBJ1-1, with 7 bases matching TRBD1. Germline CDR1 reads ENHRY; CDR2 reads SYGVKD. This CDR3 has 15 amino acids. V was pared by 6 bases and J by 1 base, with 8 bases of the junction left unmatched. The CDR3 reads CAISGQGGGNTEAFF. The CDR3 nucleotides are TGTGCCATCAGCGGCCAGGGGGGTGGGAACACTGAAGCTTTCTTT.

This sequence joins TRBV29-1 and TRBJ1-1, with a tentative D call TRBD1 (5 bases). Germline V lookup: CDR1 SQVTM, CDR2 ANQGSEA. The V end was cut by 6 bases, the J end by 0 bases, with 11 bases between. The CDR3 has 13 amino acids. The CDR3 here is CSVQADMNTEAFF. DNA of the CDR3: TGCAGCGTGCAAGCGGACATGAACACTGAAGCTTTCTTT.

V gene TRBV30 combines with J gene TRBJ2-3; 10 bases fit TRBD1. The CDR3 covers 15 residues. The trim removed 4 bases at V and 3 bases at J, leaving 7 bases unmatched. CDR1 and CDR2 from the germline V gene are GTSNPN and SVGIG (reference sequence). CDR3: CAWTDRGRPTDTQYF. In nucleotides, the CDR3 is TGTGCCTGGACCGACAGGGGGCGGCCTACAGATACGCAGTATTTT.

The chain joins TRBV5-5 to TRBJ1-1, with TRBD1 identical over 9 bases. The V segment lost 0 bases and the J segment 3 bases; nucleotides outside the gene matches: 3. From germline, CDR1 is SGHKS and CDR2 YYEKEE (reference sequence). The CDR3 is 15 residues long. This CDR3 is CASSLAWDRDTEAFF. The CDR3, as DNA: TGTGCCAGCAGCTTGGCCTGGGACAGGGACACTGAAGCTTTCTTT.

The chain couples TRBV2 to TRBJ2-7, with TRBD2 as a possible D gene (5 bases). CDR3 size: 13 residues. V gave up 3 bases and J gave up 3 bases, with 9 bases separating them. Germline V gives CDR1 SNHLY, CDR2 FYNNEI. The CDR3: CASSENGDYEQYF. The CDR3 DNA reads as TGTGCCAGCAGTGAGAACGGGGACTACGAGCAGTACTTC. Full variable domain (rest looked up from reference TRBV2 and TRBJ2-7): EPEVTQTPSHQVTQMGQEVILRCVPISNHLYFYWYRQILGQKVEFLVSFYNNEISEKSEIFDDQFSVERPDGSNFTLKIRSTKLEDSAMYFCASSENGDYEQYFGPGTRLTVT.

The CDR3 region is CASITEFTGELFF. The CDR3 nucleotides are TGTGCCAGCATTACGGAGTTCACCGGGGAGCTGTTTTTT. The V call is TRBV21-1, the J call TRBJ2-2; TRBD2, as called in the table, went unchecked against the DNA. TRBV21-1 constitutes a pseudogene. The CDR3 contains 13 residues.

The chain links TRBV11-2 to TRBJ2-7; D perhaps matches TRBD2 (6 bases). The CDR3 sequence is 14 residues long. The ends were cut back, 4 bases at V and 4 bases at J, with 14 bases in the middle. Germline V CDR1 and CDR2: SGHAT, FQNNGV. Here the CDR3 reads CASSWGGTGYEQYF. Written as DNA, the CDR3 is TGTGCCAGCAGCTGGGGCGGGACCGGGTACGAGCAGTACTTC.

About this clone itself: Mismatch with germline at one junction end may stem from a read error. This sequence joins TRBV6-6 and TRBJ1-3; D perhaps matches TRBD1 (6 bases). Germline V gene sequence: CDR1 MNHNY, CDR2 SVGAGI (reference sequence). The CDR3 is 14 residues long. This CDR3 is CASSLRGAGNTIYF. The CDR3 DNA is TGTGCCAGCAGTCTACGGGGGGCTGGGAACACCATATATTTT.

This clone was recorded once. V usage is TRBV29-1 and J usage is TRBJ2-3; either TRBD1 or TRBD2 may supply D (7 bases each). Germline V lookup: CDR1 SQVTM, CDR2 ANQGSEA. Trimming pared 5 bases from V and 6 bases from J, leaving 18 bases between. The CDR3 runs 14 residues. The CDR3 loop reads CSVKVMQGGDTQYF. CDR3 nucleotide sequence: TGCAGCGTTAAAGTCATGCAGGGGGGGGATACGCAGTATTTT.